Listed below are T cell receptor beta chains from one sample, sequenced in a study of Ad26.COV2.S vaccination and SARS-CoV-2 variants. The table came from immunoSEQ multiplex PCR; TCRdb's copy has only in-frame clones and leaves some out. The sample consists of about 400,000 clones, 88% of them appearing once. Sequenced here: peripheral blood, sampled in a trial of Ad26.COV2.S vaccine versus placebo. Receptors were obtained from a person between 18 and 59 years old who received the Ad26.COV2.S COVID-19 vaccine or a placebo. Both conserved end residues are part of each CDR3. The D gene is left open where the match is weak. Not every row has a clone size; where given, it reads once, few, many or a size class.

J gene,D gene,clone size,V gene,CDR3 protein,CDR3 DNA
TRBJ1-2,TRBD1,-,TRBV9,CASSVPRTGNYGYTF,TGTGCCAGCAGCGTTCCCCGGACAGGGAACTATGGCTACACCTTC
TRBJ2-1,-,-,TRBV30,CAWMRGTYNEQFF,TGTGCCTGGATGAGGGGCACGTACAATGAGCAGTTCTTC
TRBJ2-1,-,-,TRBV4-3,CASSRDWTAEQFF,TGCGCCAGCAGCCGAGATTGGACAGCAGAGCAGTTCTTC
TRBJ2-3,TRBD2,-,TRBV7-2,CASSLGSSGGAGDTQYF,TGTGCCAGCAGCTTAGGATCTAGCGGGGGGGCTGGAGATACGCAGTATTTT
TRBJ1-4,TRBD1,few,TRBV19,CASSITGTGYNEKLFF,TGTGCCAGTAGTATTACCGGGACAGGCTATAATGAAAAACTGTTTTTT
TRBJ2-5,-,-,TRBV5-1,CASSSVWTAQGTQYF,TGCGCCAGCAGCTCTGTTTGGACAGCTCAGGGGACCCAGTACTTC
TRBJ2-1,-,-,TRBV11-3,CASSLGLRVVDEQFF,TGTGCCAGCAGCTTAGGACTAAGGGTGGTCGATGAGCAGTTCTTC
TRBJ1-5,-,-,TRBV4-1,CASSQGQRVGQPQHF,TGCGCCAGCAGCCAAGGACAGCGGGTGGGTCAGCCCCAGCATTTT
TRBJ2-5,-,-,TRBV24-1,CATSDTDFQETQYF,TGTGCCACCAGTGATACAGACTTCCAAGAGACCCAGTACTTC
TRBJ2-2,-,-,TRBV2,CASSESRNTGELFF,TGTGCCAGCAGTGAAAGCCGGAACACCGGGGAGCTGTTTTTT
TRBJ2-1,-,-,TRBV5-1,CASSLAWENEQFF,TGCGCCAGCAGCTTGGCGTGGGAGAATGAGCAGTTCTTC
TRBJ1-1,TRBD1,-,TRBV6-5,CASSYSTATGKEAFF,TGTGCCAGCAGTTACTCGACGGCGACAGGGAAGGAAGCTTTCTTT
TRBJ2-7,-,-,TRBV27,CASSLPGSSYEQYF,TGTGCCAGCAGTTTACCAGGGAGCTCCTACGAGCAGTACTTC
TRBJ2-5,TRBD2,-,TRBV2,CASRGLAGTQETQYF,TGTGCCAGCAGGGGACTAGCGGGCACACAAGAGACCCAGTACTTC
TRBJ2-1,-,-,TRBV28,CASSFINFVRGMHNEQFF,TGTGCCAGCAGTTTCATTAATTTTGTACGGGGAATGCATAATGAGCAGTTCTTC
TRBJ2-7,-,-,TRBV6-2/TRBV6-3,CASSGLGVGGGMYEQYF,TGTGCCAGCAGTGGGCTAGGTGTCGGCGGGGGCATGTACGAGCAGTACTTC
TRBJ1-3,-,-,TRBV5-8,CASSLEGNAGNTIYF,TGTGCCAGCAGCTTGGAAGGGAATGCTGGAAACACCATATATTTT
TRBJ2-7,TRBD1,-,TRBV4-3,CASSQQFLGQGDYEQYF,TGCGCCAGCAGCCAGCAATTTTTGGGACAGGGTGACTACGAGCAGTACTTC
TRBJ1-2,-,-,TRBV10-3,CAISTGAQYGYTF,TGTGCCATCTCGACAGGAGCTCAGTATGGCTACACCTTC
TRBJ2-7,-,-,TRBV12-3/TRBV12-4,CASSAGQTYEQYF,TGTGCCAGCAGTGCGGGCCAGACCTACGAGCAGTACTTC
TRBJ2-7,TRBD1,few,TRBV19,CASSERDRPSYEQYF,TGTGCCAGCAGCGAGAGGGACAGGCCCTCCTACGAGCAGTACTTC
TRBJ2-2,TRBD2,-,TRBV29-1,CSVQRDYTGELFF,TGCAGCGTTCAGCGGGATTACACCGGGGAGCTGTTTTTT
TRBJ1-1,-,-,TRBV5-8,CASSPLRLNTEAFF,TGTGCCAGCAGCCCTCTGAGACTGAACACTGAAGCTTTCTTT
TRBJ1-1,TRBD1,-,TRBV6-5,CASSYSRTGNTEAFF,TGTGCCAGCAGTTACTCGCGGACAGGGAACACTGAAGCTTTCTTT
TRBJ1-2,TRBD1,-,TRBV6-5,CASARQGAGGYTF,TGTGCCAGCGCAAGACAGGGGGCCGGGGGCTACACCTTC
TRBJ1-6,-,few,TRBV2,CASSPQGRLYNSPLHF,TGTGCCAGCAGTCCCCAAGGAAGGCTGTATAATTCACCCCTCCACTTT
TRBJ1-6,-,-,TRBV5-1,CASSLVTTGDSPLHF,TGCGCCAGCAGCTTGGTCACGACGGGGGATTCACCCCTCCACTTT
TRBJ1-2,TRBD1,-,TRBV10-1,CASSLLIFTGTGDYGYTF,TGCGCCAGCAGCCTGCTTATTTTCACCGGGACAGGGGACTATGGCTACACCTTC
TRBJ1-2,TRBD1,-,TRBV7-9,CASSIGQGIGSCTF,TGTGCCAGCAGCATCGGACAGGGAATAGGTTCTTGCACCTTC
TRBJ1-5,-,-,TRBV28,CASTQWGGEGNQPQHF,TGTGCCAGCACCCAATGGGGAGGGGAGGGCAATCAGCCCCAGCATTTT
TRBJ2-7,-,-,TRBV29-1,CSVGTPAYEQYF,TGCAGCGTTGGGACACCGGCCTACGAGCAGTACTTC
TRBJ1-1,-,-,TRBV6-5,CASSYSLLDTEAFF,TGTGCCAGCAGTTACTCGTTACTGGACACTGAAGCTTTCTTT
TRBJ2-3,-,-,TRBV19,CASRVGLSGADTQYF,TGTGCCAGTAGGGTGGGACTCTCCGGAGCAGATACGCAGTATTTT